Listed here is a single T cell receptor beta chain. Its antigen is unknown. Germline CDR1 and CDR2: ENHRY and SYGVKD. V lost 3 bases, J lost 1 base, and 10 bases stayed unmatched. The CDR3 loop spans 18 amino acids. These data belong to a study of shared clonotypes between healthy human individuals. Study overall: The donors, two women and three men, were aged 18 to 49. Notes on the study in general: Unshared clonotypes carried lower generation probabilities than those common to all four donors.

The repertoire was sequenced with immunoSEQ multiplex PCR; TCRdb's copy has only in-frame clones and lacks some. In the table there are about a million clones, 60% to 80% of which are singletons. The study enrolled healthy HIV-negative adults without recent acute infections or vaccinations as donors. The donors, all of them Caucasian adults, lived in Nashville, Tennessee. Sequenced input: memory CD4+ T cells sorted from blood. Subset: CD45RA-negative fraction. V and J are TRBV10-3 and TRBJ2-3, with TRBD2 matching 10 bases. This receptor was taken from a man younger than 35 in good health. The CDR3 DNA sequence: TGTGCCATCAGTGACCCTCTAGCGGGAGAGTCCGGCACAGATACGCAGTATTTT. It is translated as CAISDPLAGESGTDTQYF.